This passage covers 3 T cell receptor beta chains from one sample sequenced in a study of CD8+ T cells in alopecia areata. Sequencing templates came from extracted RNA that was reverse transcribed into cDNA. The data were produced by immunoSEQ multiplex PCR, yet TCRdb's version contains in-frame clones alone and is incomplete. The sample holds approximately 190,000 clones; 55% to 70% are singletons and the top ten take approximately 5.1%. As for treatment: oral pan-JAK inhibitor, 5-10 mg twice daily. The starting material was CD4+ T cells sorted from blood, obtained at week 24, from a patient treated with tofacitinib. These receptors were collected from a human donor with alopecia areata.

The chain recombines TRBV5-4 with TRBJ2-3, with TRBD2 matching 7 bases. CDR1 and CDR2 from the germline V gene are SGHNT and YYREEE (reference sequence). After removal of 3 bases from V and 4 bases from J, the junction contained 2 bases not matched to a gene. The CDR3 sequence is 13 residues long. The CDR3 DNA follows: TGTGCCAGCAGCTCGCTAGCGGCAGATACGCAGTATTTT. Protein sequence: CASSSLAADTQYF.

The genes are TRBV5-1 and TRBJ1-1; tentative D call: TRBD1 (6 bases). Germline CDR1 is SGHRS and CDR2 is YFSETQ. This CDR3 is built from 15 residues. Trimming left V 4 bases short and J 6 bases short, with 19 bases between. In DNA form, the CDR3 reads TGCGCCAGCAGCCCGGAAGTAGGCAGGGGCGCTGAAGCTTTCTTT. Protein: CASSPEVGRGAEAFF.

For the CDR3, the DNA is TGTGCCTGGAACCAGCGGCCCACAGATACGCAGTATTTT. Translating it yields CAWNQRPTDTQYF. The chain combines TRBV30 with TRBJ2-3; a possible D gene is TRBD2 (5 bases). CDR3 length: 13 amino acids. CDR1 GTSNPN and CDR2 SVGIG come from the germline V gene (reference sequence). The V gene lost 4 bases and the J gene lost 2 bases, with 10 bases spanning the gap.